The 22 T cell receptor beta chains presented below share a single source sample, sequenced in a study of OX40 agonist ivuxolimab in advanced cancers. Data came from immunoSEQ multiplex PCR; TCRdb stores just in-frame clones and leaves some out. The repertoire includes 53,000 or so clones, about 83% of them detected once, and 0.6% to 0.8% sits in the top ten. Sample: CD4+ or CD8+ T cells sorted from blood, taken in a trial of the OX40 agonist ivuxolimab. The receptors were sampled from an adult with an advanced solid tumor such as melanoma, head and neck, liver or kidney cancer.

J is TRBJ1-1 and V is TRBV5-4, with D uncertain. Germline CDR1 is SGHNT and CDR2 is YYREEE (reference sequence). CDR3 length: 12 residues. The ends were cut back, 4 bases at V and 2 bases at J, with 6 bases in the middle. In nucleotides, the CDR3 is TGTGCCAGCAGCGACCAAAACACTGAAGCTTTCTTT. It specifies CASSDQNTEAFF.

The table lists this clone with a count of one. The CDR3 DNA is TGTGCCACCAGCAGAGGATTTATAGGGAGGCGGACAGGGGCGATCGAGCAGTACTTC. The encoded protein is CATSRGFIGRRTGAIEQYF. The V call is TRBV15, the J call TRBJ2-7; 9 bases map to TRBD1. Germline assignment: CDR1 LNHNV and CDR2 YYDKDF (reference sequence). V trimming: 1 base; J trimming: 6 bases; junction bases outside the gene matches: 19. The CDR3 totals 19 residues.

V is TRBV28 and J is TRBJ2-4; D is perhaps TRBD1 (6 bases). Between the trimmed V and J ends, which lost 3 bases and 3 bases, there was a span of 18 bases. The CDR3 length is 17 residues. Germline CDR1 reads MDHEN; CDR2 reads SYDVKM. CDR3 sequence: CASSLPQGFVGKNIQYF. CDR3 coding DNA: TGTGCCAGCAGTTTGCCACAGGGTTTCGTGGGCAAAAACATTCAGTACTTC.

The chain uses TRBV7-2 and TRBJ2-4; D is possibly TRBD1 or TRBD2 (7 bases each). Trimming removed 4 bases at V and 0 bases at J, with 13 bases between. The CDR3 extends over 16 amino acids. Germline V lookup: CDR1 SGHTA, CDR2 FQGNSA. In nucleotides, the CDR3 is TGTGCCAGCAGCTCAGGGGGGGGCTTAGCCAAAAACATTCAGTACTTC. Its protein product is CASSSGGGLAKNIQYF. Together with reference TRBV7-2 and TRBJ2-4, the CDR3 gives the full variable domain: GAGVSQSPSNKVTEKGKDVELRCDPISGHTALYWYRQSLGQGLEFLIYFQGNSAPDKSGLPSDRFSAERTGGSVSTLTIQRTQQEDSAVYLCASSSGGGLAKNIQYFGAGTRLSVL.

The chain is built from TRBV5-6 and TRBJ2-5, with TRBD1 identical over 9 bases. TRBJ2-7 explains the end of the DNA better; the J call may be wrong. The CDR3 sequence is 18 residues long. CDR1 and CDR2 from the germline V gene are SGHDT and YYEEEE. The CDR3 region has the DNA TGTGCCAGCAGCTTGGTATCGCTTGTATGGGGACAGGGTGACGAGCAGTACTTC. It specifies CASSLVSLVWGQGDEQYF.

The chain couples TRBV10-3 to TRBJ2-2; 7 bases are a match to TRBD1. CDR1 and CDR2 from the germline V gene are ENHRY and SYGVKD. V shed 7 bases and J 1 base; nucleotides not matched to a gene: 3. The CDR3 length is 14 residues. Here the CDR3 reads CAIKRQGNTGELFF. Written as DNA, the CDR3 is TGTGCCATCAAGCGACAGGGGAACACCGGGGAGCTGTTTTTT.

The chain couples TRBV7-3 to TRBJ1-1, with D unresolved. CDR3 length: 14 amino acids. Germline V gene data show CDR1 as SGHTA and CDR2 as FQGTGA. Deletions cut 5 bases from V and 0 bases from J, with 10 bases between. CDR3 nucleotide sequence: TGTGCCAGCAGCCCCTCCGGGATGAACACTGAAGCTTTCTTT. Amino acid sequence: CASSPSGMNTEAFF.

Remarks on this clone: This specimen includes other DNA sequences encoding the same CDR3. The chain has TRBV30 and TRBJ1-5, with D possibly being TRBD1 (5 bases). Deletions cut 5 bases from V and 2 bases from J, with 7 bases between. The CDR3 is made up of 12 amino acids. Germline V gene data show CDR1 as GTSNPN and CDR2 as SVGIG (reference sequence). CDR3 nucleotide sequence: TGTGCCTGGGGGGGAGGCAATCAGCCCCAGCATTTT. Translation: CAWGGGNQPQHF.

The chain joins TRBV25-1 to TRBJ2-3; possible D gene TRBD2, 5 bases. The CDR3 sequence is 13 residues long. CDR1 and CDR2 from the germline V gene are MGHDK and SYGVNS. Trimming shortened V by 6 bases and J by 8 bases, and 15 bases separated the two germline ends. The CDR3 region has the DNA TGTGCCAGCAGCTCGTCTACTAGGGTTACGCAGTATTTT. Translated: CASSSSTRVTQYF.

The CDR3 DNA reads TGTGCCAGCAGCAACATCTACTACGAGCAGTACTTC. It translates to CASSNIYYEQYF. The chain combines TRBV21-1 with TRBJ2-7; the D call TRBD2 from the table was never checked on the DNA. TRBV21-1 is a pseudogene segment. This CDR3 has 12 amino acids.

The J gene is TRBJ1-2, the V gene TRBV30; D gene uncertain. The CDR3 is 13 amino acids. Germline-derived CDR1 and CDR2 are GTSNPN and SVGIG (reference sequence). V lost 3 bases and J lost 8, with 16 bases in between. CDR3 in amino acids: CAWSGGSFGGYTF. As DNA, the CDR3 is TGTGCCTGGAGCGGTGGCAGTTTTGGGGGCTACACCTTC.

The chain uses TRBV18 and TRBJ1-2; unclear D gene. This CDR3 is 13 amino acids long. Trimming removed 2 bases from V and 8 bases from J, with 12 bases in between. Germline V gives CDR1 KGHSH, CDR2 LQKENI. The CDR3: CASSPRAGEGYTF. The CDR3 DNA reads TGTGCCAGCTCACCAAGGGCCGGCGAAGGCTACACCTTC.

The chain uses TRBV7-9 and TRBJ1-5, with D uncertain. V dropped 4 bases and J dropped 0 bases, with 10 bases sitting between them. The CDR3 totals 15 residues. Germline V gene lookup returns CDR1 SEHNR and CDR2 FQNEAQ (reference sequence). The CDR3 nucleotides read TGTGCCAGCAGCTCCCTCGGCAGTAGCAATCAGCCCCAGCATTTT. Its translation: CASSSLGSSNQPQHF.

The rearrangement joins TRBV27 to TRBJ1-2; D not resolved. From germline, CDR1 is MNHEY and CDR2 SMNVEV (reference sequence). The ends were cut back, 0 bases at V and 8 bases at J, with 13 bases in the middle. CDR3 length: 14 amino acids. The CDR3 DNA reads TGTGCCAGCAGTTTATCACTAGACCCAAAGGGCTACACCTTC. This codes for CASSLSLDPKGYTF.

The V call is TRBV27, the J call TRBJ1-6, with D possibly being TRBD1 (5 bases). The V gene's germline CDR1 is MNHEY and CDR2 SMNVEV (reference sequence). This CDR3 is built from 15 residues. Trimming stripped 8 bases from V and 6 bases from J, with 17 bases between. CDR3 coding DNA: TGTGCCAGCTCTCAGGACACCCCTTTTAATTCACCCCTCCACTTT. Protein sequence: CASSQDTPFNSPLHF.

V usage is TRBV10-2 and J usage is TRBJ1-5; 10 nucleotides line up with TRBD1. Germline loops: CDR1 WSHSY, CDR2 SAAADI. The CDR3 is 15 residues long. V shed 3 bases and J 3 bases; nucleotides not matched to a gene: 2. CDR3 coding DNA: TGCGCCAGCAGTGACGGACAGGGGGTCAATCAGCCCCAGCATTTT. Protein: CASSDGQGVNQPQHF.

The gene calls are TRBV4-1 and TRBJ2-7, with 8 bases fitting TRBD1. The CDR3 totals 14 residues. Germline CDR1 MGHRA, CDR2 YSYEKL. Unmatched junction bases numbered 5, after V lost 0 bases and J lost 7 bases. CDR3 amino acids: CASSQESRDREQYF. The CDR3 coding sequence is TGCGCCAGCAGCCAAGAATCTCGGGACAGGGAGCAGTACTTC.

The chain recombines TRBV5-1 with TRBJ2-1; 13 positions agree with TRBD2. Germline V CDR1 and CDR2: SGHRS, YFSETQ. This CDR3 contains 19 residues. Losses at the gene ends were 3 bases for V and 6 bases for J; bases not matched to a gene: 15. The CDR3 region is CASSSLVLAGGPMINEQFF. The CDR3, as DNA: TGCGCCAGCAGCTCCCTCGTACTAGCGGGGGGGCCGATGATCAATGAGCAGTTCTTC.

This chain connects TRBV6-4 to TRBJ1-6; the D is unclear. Per the germline V gene, CDR1 is MRHNA and CDR2 is SNTAGT. CDR3 length: 14 residues. The V and J ends lost 1 base and 0 bases respectively, with 1 base between them. The CDR3 spells CASSDFSYNSPLHF. The CDR3 DNA is TGTGCCAGCAGTGACTTCTCCTATAATTCACCCCTCCACTTT.

V and J are TRBV11-3 and TRBJ2-3; a weak D match, TRBD2 (6 bases). Trimming took off 0 bases at V and 0 bases at J, with 22 bases between the two ends. CDR3 size: 20 residues. Germline V gene lookup returns CDR1 SGHNT and CDR2 YENEEA. DNA for the CDR3: TGTGCCAGCAGCTTAGATCTTCTGGAGGGGCGGAGGCCTAGCACAGATACGCAGTATTTT. It specifies CASSLDLLEGRRPSTDTQYF.

V is TRBV27 and J is TRBJ2-2, with no clear D. Germline V gene sequence: CDR1 MNHEY, CDR2 SMNVEV (reference sequence). V lost 6 bases and J lost 4, with 15 bases in between. This CDR3 is 15 amino acids long. The CDR3 DNA sequence: TGTGCCAGCAGCCTCTCGGTCCACAGCACCGGGGAGCTGTTTTTT. Its protein product is CASSLSVHSTGELFF.

The J gene is TRBJ1-5, the V gene TRBV19; D gene uncertain. The CDR3 loop spans 12 amino acids. CDR1 is LNHDA, CDR2 SQIVND, per germline (reference sequence). V was cut by 6 bases and J by 3 bases, with 6 bases left in between. CDR3 in DNA: TGTGCCAGTAGAAGTAACAATCAGCCCCAGCATTTT. It translates to CASRSNNQPQHF.